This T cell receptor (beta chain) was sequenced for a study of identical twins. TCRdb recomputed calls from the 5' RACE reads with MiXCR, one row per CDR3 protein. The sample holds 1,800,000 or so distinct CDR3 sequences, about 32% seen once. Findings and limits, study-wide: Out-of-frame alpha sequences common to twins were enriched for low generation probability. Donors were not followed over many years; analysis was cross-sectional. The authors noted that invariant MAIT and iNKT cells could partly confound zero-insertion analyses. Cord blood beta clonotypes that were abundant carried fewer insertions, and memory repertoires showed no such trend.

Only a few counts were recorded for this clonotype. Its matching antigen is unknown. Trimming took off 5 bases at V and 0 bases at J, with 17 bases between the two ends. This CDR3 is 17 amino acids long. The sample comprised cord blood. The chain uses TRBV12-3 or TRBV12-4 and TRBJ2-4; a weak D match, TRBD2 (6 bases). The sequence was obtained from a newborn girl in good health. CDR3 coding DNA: TGTGCCAGCAGTCCCAACACCGGGACTCTAGCCAAAAACATTCAGTACTTC. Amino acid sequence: CASSPNTGTLAKNIQYF.